Described below is a single TCR beta chain sequence and its context. An end of the junction does not agree with germline; a read error may underlie this. Per the original data handling: Estimated nucleated cell counts came from reference gene primer amplification. Using immunoSEQ multiplex PCR, the repertoire was profiled, and TCRdb retains in-frame clones only, with some absent. The V and J calls and clone size are taken from that table; D and trimming were inferred from the DNA. The table has roughly 89,000 clones, approximately 81% seen once. The CDR3 has 14 amino acids. Germline V gives CDR1 MNHEY, CDR2 SVGAGI. The data derive from a study of blood T cell repertoires in COVID-19. Background on the study: The origin of the acute and convalescent COVID-19 samples was the United States, Italy and Spain.

Sequences were obtained from peripheral blood. The rearrangement uses TRBV6-5 and TRBJ2-4; 10 bases align to TRBD1. The sequence was collected from a woman of 80 years or more with acute or convalescent COVID-19. The CDR3 region is CASSPRDRGTRVAF. The DNA for the CDR3 is TGTGCCAGCAGTCCCCGGGACAGGGGTACTAGAGTAGCCTTC.